The 3 T cell receptor beta chains listed next were all sequenced from one sample in a study of cytomegalovirus exposure and HLA in healthy donors. Primers included in the PCR were 60 Vbeta and 13 Jbeta primers. TCRdb's copy holds only in-frame clones and misses some; the assay was immunoSEQ multiplex PCR. Here the sample spans approximately 260,000 clones, about four fifths being singletons. Sequencing input: PBMCs. The receptors here all came from a woman in her 40s in good health and CMV-seropositive.

This clone turned up a few times. V gene TRBV18 combines with J gene TRBJ2-7; D not resolved. CDR3 length equals 16 residues. Between the trimmed V and J ends, which lost 6 bases and 6 bases, there was a span of 24 bases. Germline assignment: CDR1 KGHSH and CDR2 LQKENI. CDR3 nucleotides: TGTGCCAGCTCCCCGAGAGACGTCCAAAGTCCAGGCGAGCAGTACTTC. Translated, it gives CASSPRDVQSPGEQYF.

A single count supports this clone. The gene calls are TRBV9 and TRBJ2-1; the match to TRBD2 covers 10 bases. There are 17 residues in the CDR3. From germline, CDR1 is SGDLS and CDR2 YYNGEE. J was trimmed by 3 bases and V by 0 bases; bases with no gene match: 6. CDR3 amino acids: CASSVAYLAGVYNEQFF. The CDR3 coding sequence is TGTGCCAGCAGCGTAGCTTATCTAGCGGGAGTCTACAATGAGCAGTTCTTC.

The gene calls are TRBV6-4 and TRBJ2-6, with 14 nucleotides matching TRBD2. V lost 5 bases and J lost 2; bases outside the gene matches: 11. Germline V CDR1 and CDR2: MRHNA, SNTAGT. This CDR3 is 20 amino acids long. The CDR3 protein is CASSPPTSGRARTGANVLTF. The CDR3 nucleotides are TGTGCCAGCAGTCCCCCGACTAGCGGGAGGGCCCGGACTGGGGCCAACGTCCTGACTTTC.